Listed below are T cell receptor beta chains from one sample, sequenced in a study of blood T cell repertoires in COVID-19. TCRdb's copy holds only in-frame clones and misses some; the assay was immunoSEQ multiplex PCR. The sample records some 200,000 clones, almost 85% being singletons. Material: peripheral blood. The receptors were sampled from a woman aged 70-85 years with COVID-19, enrolled during active disease. Both conserved end residues are part of each CDR3. Each record gives: V gene, J gene, D gene, clone size, CDR3 length, CDR3 protein. D genes are given only for firm matches. The listing skips clone size in some rows; elsewhere it reads once, few, many or a size class.

V gene: TRBV5-4; J gene: TRBJ2-2; D gene: TRBD1; clone size: .; CDR3 length: 15; CDR3 protein: CASSPRDRVNGELFF
V gene: TRBV20-1; J gene: TRBJ2-7; D gene: TRBD2; clone size: .; CDR3 length: 14; CDR3 protein: CSASRTSGGGEQYF
V gene: TRBV5-4; J gene: TRBJ1-3; D gene: .; clone size: .; CDR3 length: 14; CDR3 protein: CASSPAGGRNTIYF
V gene: TRBV6-2/TRBV6-3; J gene: TRBJ2-1; D gene: .; clone size: many; CDR3 length: 12; CDR3 protein: CASSFTAGEQFF
V gene: TRBV19; J gene: TRBJ1-5; D gene: .; clone size: .; CDR3 length: 12; CDR3 protein: CASTQGTQPQHF
V gene: TRBV7-2; J gene: TRBJ1-2; D gene: .; clone size: .; CDR3 length: 12; CDR3 protein: CASSSDSWGYTF
V gene: TRBV6-6; J gene: TRBJ2-1; D gene: .; clone size: few; CDR3 length: 11; CDR3 protein: CASSYGELQFF
V gene: TRBV11-2; J gene: TRBJ2-1; D gene: TRBD2; clone size: .; CDR3 length: 15; CDR3 protein: CASSLELAGDNEQFF
V gene: TRBV11-2; J gene: TRBJ2-1; D gene: TRBD2; clone size: .; CDR3 length: 16; CDR3 protein: CASSSPGLAVDNEQFF
V gene: TRBV7-2; J gene: TRBJ1-1; D gene: .; clone size: .; CDR3 length: 14; CDR3 protein: CASSLASGNTEAFF
V gene: TRBV7-3; J gene: TRBJ2-3; D gene: TRBD2; clone size: .; CDR3 length: 15; CDR3 protein: CASSITSGRTDTQYF
V gene: TRBV29-1; J gene: TRBJ1-2; D gene: TRBD1; clone size: .; CDR3 length: 11; CDR3 protein: CSVGTGGGYTF
V gene: TRBV29-1; J gene: TRBJ2-1; D gene: TRBD2; clone size: .; CDR3 length: 14; CDR3 protein: CSVERGSGNYEQFF
V gene: TRBV12-3/TRBV12-4; J gene: TRBJ2-7; D gene: .; clone size: .; CDR3 length: 13; CDR3 protein: CASRSLDSYEQYF
V gene: TRBV12-5; J gene: TRBJ2-2; D gene: .; clone size: once; CDR3 length: 15; CDR3 protein: CASGLGSGDTGELFF
V gene: TRBV29-1; J gene: TRBJ1-1; D gene: TRBD1; clone size: .; CDR3 length: 12; CDR3 protein: CSVYDRGTEAFF
V gene: TRBV7-2; J gene: TRBJ2-7; D gene: .; clone size: .; CDR3 length: 15; CDR3 protein: CASSLVGVFPYEQYF
V gene: TRBV7-8; J gene: TRBJ2-5; D gene: .; clone size: .; CDR3 length: 11; CDR3 protein: CASSHRETQYF
V gene: TRBV20-1; J gene: TRBJ2-5; D gene: TRBD2; clone size: .; CDR3 length: 17; CDR3 protein: CSASFSGGDLYQETQYF
V gene: TRBV27; J gene: TRBJ2-5; D gene: .; clone size: few; CDR3 length: 15; CDR3 protein: CASSRQAIPEETQYF
V gene: TRBV19; J gene: TRBJ1-6; D gene: .; clone size: .; CDR3 length: 14; CDR3 protein: CASSIREQWSPLHF
V gene: TRBV6-5; J gene: TRBJ2-1; D gene: TRBD1; clone size: .; CDR3 length: 15; CDR3 protein: CASSRTGLGYNEQFF
V gene: TRBV28; J gene: TRBJ1-4; D gene: .; clone size: once; CDR3 length: 12; CDR3 protein: CASRQEGEKLFF
V gene: TRBV7-2; J gene: TRBJ2-2; D gene: .; clone size: once; CDR3 length: 16; CDR3 protein: CASSPRTVMVTGELFF
V gene: TRBV7-2; J gene: TRBJ1-2; D gene: TRBD1; clone size: .; CDR3 length: 16; CDR3 protein: CASSSRQGARSYGYTF
V gene: TRBV19; J gene: TRBJ2-1; D gene: TRBD1; clone size: .; CDR3 length: 16; CDR3 protein: CASSTRQGSPYNEQFF
V gene: TRBV7-2; J gene: TRBJ2-3; D gene: TRBD2; clone size: .; CDR3 length: 16; CDR3 protein: CASSYTRTSGTDTQYF
V gene: TRBV7-8; J gene: TRBJ2-7; D gene: TRBD2; clone size: once; CDR3 length: 19; CDR3 protein: CASSLDKWTSGSSAYEQYF
V gene: TRBV9; J gene: TRBJ1-1; D gene: .; clone size: .; CDR3 length: 13; CDR3 protein: CASSATGNTEAFF
V gene: TRBV19; J gene: TRBJ2-7; D gene: .; clone size: .; CDR3 length: 11; CDR3 protein: CASNGGYEQYF
V gene: TRBV7-8; J gene: TRBJ1-1; D gene: .; clone size: .; CDR3 length: 14; CDR3 protein: CASSYRVPDTEAFF
V gene: TRBV6-5; J gene: TRBJ1-1; D gene: .; clone size: few; CDR3 length: 13; CDR3 protein: CASSQGGNTEAFF
V gene: TRBV9; J gene: TRBJ1-2; D gene: TRBD1; clone size: .; CDR3 length: 14; CDR3 protein: CASSESTGLYGYTF
V gene: TRBV30; J gene: TRBJ1-4; D gene: .; clone size: .; CDR3 length: 11; CDR3 protein: CARAGNEKLFF
V gene: TRBV7-2; J gene: TRBJ2-1; D gene: .; clone size: .; CDR3 length: 12; CDR3 protein: CASSLNPGVQFF
V gene: TRBV7-2; J gene: TRBJ2-2; D gene: TRBD1; clone size: .; CDR3 length: 15; CDR3 protein: CASSSMQGATGELFF
V gene: TRBV2; J gene: TRBJ1-1; D gene: .; clone size: .; CDR3 length: 14; CDR3 protein: CASRALTENTEAFF
V gene: TRBV6-2/TRBV6-3; J gene: TRBJ2-1; D gene: .; clone size: .; CDR3 length: 14; CDR3 protein: CASSLNRNYNEQFF
V gene: TRBV13; J gene: TRBJ1-1; D gene: TRBD1; clone size: .; CDR3 length: 14; CDR3 protein: CASSGGQGNTEAFF
V gene: TRBV10-3; J gene: TRBJ2-3; D gene: TRBD2; clone size: .; CDR3 length: 16; CDR3 protein: CAIRSPTSGGADTQYF
V gene: TRBV6-5; J gene: TRBJ1-1; D gene: TRBD1; clone size: .; CDR3 length: 14; CDR3 protein: CASRLTGDPGGAFF
V gene: TRBV3-1/TRBV3-2; J gene: TRBJ2-2; D gene: TRBD2; clone size: .; CDR3 length: 16; CDR3 protein: CASSQRLAARGGELFF
V gene: TRBV29-1; J gene: TRBJ1-1; D gene: .; clone size: .; CDR3 length: 14; CDR3 protein: CSARTAEGNTEAFF
V gene: TRBV5-1; J gene: TRBJ2-7; D gene: TRBD1; clone size: .; CDR3 length: 15; CDR3 protein: CASSLGRTGLYEQYF
V gene: TRBV2; J gene: TRBJ2-3; D gene: TRBD2; clone size: once; CDR3 length: 15; CDR3 protein: CANLPGLAVTDTQYF
V gene: TRBV5-8; J gene: TRBJ2-5; D gene: TRBD2; clone size: .; CDR3 length: 14; CDR3 protein: CASSLGLAVETQYF
V gene: TRBV7-2; J gene: TRBJ2-7; D gene: .; clone size: .; CDR3 length: 14; CDR3 protein: CASSLGGTSYEQYF